The 4 T cell receptor beta chains below were found in one sample sequenced in a study of T cells in Graves' hyperthyroidism and ophthalmopathy. RNA transcripts gave rise to amplified TCR beta CDR3 regions. RT-PCR in the first round (using the HTBI primer set) targeted the TCR CDR3. MiXCR, run by TCRdb on the multiplex PCR reads, gives a single entry per CDR3 protein. In the table there are roughly 180,000 distinct CDR3 sequences, approximately 9% of which are singletons. Source material: blood. Source of these receptors: a woman aged 18-29 years with Graves' hyperthyroidism that later progressed to Graves' ophthalmopathy.

The chain recombines TRBV2 with TRBJ1-5; the match to TRBD1 covers 9 bases. J lost 6 bases, V lost 6 bases, and 6 bases had no gene match. This CDR3 is built from 14 residues. CDR1 is SNHLY and CDR2 is FYNNEI in the germline V gene. The CDR3 sequence: CASRDTGGTQPQHF. The CDR3 coding sequence is TGTGCCAGCAGGGATACAGGGGGCACTCAGCCCCAGCATTTT.

In its sample, this clonotype was seen many times. The J gene is TRBJ2-1, the V gene TRBV7-2; D is ambiguous. The V gene lost 5 bases and the J gene lost 9 bases, with 8 bases spanning the gap. Germline V gene data show CDR1 as SGHTA and CDR2 as FQGNSA. The CDR3 extends over 11 amino acids. For the CDR3, the DNA is TGTGCCAGCAGCCCCCTGGGTGAGCAGTTCTTC. Its translation: CASSPLGEQFF.

This clonotype came up a few times. The J gene is TRBJ1-5, the V gene TRBV6-1; D unresolved. CDR3 length equals 16 residues. V gave up 6 bases and J gave up 2 bases, with 17 bases separating them. CDR1 and CDR2 (germline): MNHNS, SASEGT. The CDR3 loop is CASSPTHWRGNQPQHF. The CDR3 region has the DNA TGTGCCAGCAGCCCAACTCACTGGAGGGGCAATCAGCCCCAGCATTTT.

This clonotype was detected many times. V is TRBV7-2 and J is TRBJ1-5; TRBD1 is a possible D gene (5 bases). The germline gives CDR1 SGHTA, CDR2 FQGNSA. Trimming removed 2 bases at V and 4 bases at J, with 9 bases between. The CDR3 totals 14 residues. Here the CDR3 reads CASSLTRANQPQHF. The CDR3 nucleotides read TGTGCCAGCAGCTTAACCAGGGCAAATCAGCCCCAGCATTTT.